This passage covers 17 T cell receptor beta chains from one sample sequenced in a study of T cell responses to AZD1222 COVID-19 vaccine. The table came from immunoSEQ multiplex PCR; TCRdb's copy has only in-frame clones and leaves some out. The sample lists 140,000 to 150,000 clones, about 89% seen once, with roughly 7.5% in the top ten. Sequenced material: peripheral blood, taken 28 days after the second dose of the MenACWY control vaccine. These receptors originate from an adult who received the MenACWY meningococcal vaccine as a control.

This sequence joins TRBV28 and TRBJ1-3; D gene uncertain. This CDR3 contains 14 residues. Germline values: CDR1 MDHEN, CDR2 SYDVKM. V dropped 3 bases and J dropped 0 bases, with 6 bases sitting between them. CDR3: CASSFGLSGNTIYF. The CDR3, as DNA: TGTGCCAGCAGTTTTGGGCTCTCTGGAAACACCATATATTTT.

The rearrangement links TRBV11-2 to TRBJ2-7, with D perhaps TRBD1 (5 bases). Germline values: CDR1 SGHAT, CDR2 FQNNGV. The CDR3 totals 16 residues. V lost 1 base to trimming and J lost 1 base, with 14 bases between them. CDR3 sequence reads: CASSLGTPTISYEQYF. The CDR3 coding sequence is TGTGCCAGCAGCTTAGGGACACCCACCATTTCCTACGAGCAGTACTTC.

The rearrangement uses TRBV30 and TRBJ1-1; 9 nucleotides match TRBD1. CDR1 and CDR2 from the germline V gene are GTSNPN and SVGIG (reference sequence). V shed 0 bases and J 3 bases; nucleotides not matched to a gene: 2. The CDR3 spans 14 residues. The CDR3 DNA follows: TGTGCCTGGAGTGTTACAGGGGGCGACACTGAAGCTTTCTTT. Its translation: CAWSVTGGDTEAFF.

The chain joins TRBV6-2 or TRBV6-3 to TRBJ1-5, with 10 bases fitting TRBD1. V lost 6 bases and J lost 7; bases outside the gene matches: 6. The CDR3 spans 14 residues. Germline V gene sequence: CDR1 MNHEY, CDR2 SVGEGT. The CDR3 sequence is CASSWTGGLQPQHF. As DNA, the CDR3 is TGTGCCAGCAGCTGGACAGGGGGATTGCAGCCCCAGCATTTT.

The V gene is TRBV29-1, the J gene TRBJ1-4; D might be TRBD1 (5 bases). CDR3 size: 13 residues. The germline V gene encodes CDR1 SQVTM and CDR2 ANQGSEA. V lost 6 bases and J lost 3, with 11 bases in between. The CDR3 is CSVGGGPNEKLFF. In DNA form, the CDR3 reads TGCAGCGTGGGGGGAGGGCCTAATGAAAAACTGTTTTTT.

This clone was picked up a small number of times. The V gene is TRBV19, the J gene TRBJ1-4; D is perhaps TRBD1 (5 bases). The V gene lost 7 bases and the J gene lost 8 bases, with 23 bases spanning the gap. The germline CDR1 and CDR2 sequences are LNHDA and SQIVND (reference sequence). This CDR3 spans 16 amino acids. The CDR3 protein is CASKMTAGTPQEKLFF. DNA of the CDR3: TGTGCCAGTAAGATGACAGCCGGCACCCCTCAAGAAAAACTGTTTTTT.

The genes are TRBV3-1 (or the pseudogene TRBV3-2) and TRBJ1-2; no reliable D call. The germline gives CDR1 LGHDT, CDR2 YNNKEL (reference sequence). V gave up 4 bases and J gave up 4 bases, with 7 bases separating them. This CDR3 has 12 residues. CDR3 sequence reads: CASSPDLYGYTF. DNA for the CDR3: TGTGCCAGCAGCCCGGACCTCTATGGCTACACCTTC.

This clone was picked up one time. The J gene is TRBJ1-1, the V gene TRBV5-4; no firm D call. The CDR3 runs 13 residues. Trimming took 2 bases from V and 5 from J, leaving 10 bases between them. Germline CDR1 reads SGHNT; CDR2 reads YYREEE (reference sequence). This CDR3 is CASSLGRETEAFF. In nucleotides, the CDR3 is TGTGCCAGCAGCTTAGGGAGGGAAACTGAAGCTTTCTTT. The full variable domain, completed using reference TRBV5-4 and TRBJ1-1, is ETGVTQSPTHLIKTRGQQVTLRCSSQSGHNTVSWYQQALGQGPQFIFQYYREEENGRGNFPPRFSGLQFPNYSSELNVNALELDDSALYLCASSLGRETEAFFGQGTRLTVV.

This clone was seen only once. The V and J genes are TRBV7-9 and TRBJ2-1; 10 nucleotides match TRBD2. The CDR3 loop spans 15 amino acids. CDR1 and CDR2 (germline): SEHNR, FQNEAQ (reference sequence). The trim removed 4 bases at V and 3 bases at J, leaving 3 bases unmatched. This CDR3 reads CASSSTSGNYNEQFF. The CDR3 DNA follows: TGTGCCAGCAGCTCTACTAGCGGGAACTACAATGAGCAGTTCTTC.

DNA of the CDR3: TGTGCCAGCAGTCCCCCCGGCTACGAGCAGTACTTC. Translation: CASSPPGYEQYF. The genes are TRBV28 and TRBJ2-7; no clear D. This CDR3 contains 12 residues. The ends were cut back, 5 bases at V and 3 bases at J, with 8 bases in the middle. Per the germline V gene, CDR1 is MDHEN and CDR2 is SYDVKM.

Written as DNA, the CDR3 is TGTGCCAGCAGCTTAGTAGAGACGGGGAACACTGAAGCTTTCTTT. Amino acid sequence: CASSLVETGNTEAFF. The V and J genes are TRBV7-2 and TRBJ1-1; no reliable D call. The germline V gene has CDR1 SGHTA and CDR2 FQGNSA. V was shortened by 1 base and J by 1 base, with 10 bases between the two germline ends. CDR3 length: 15 residues.

This chain links TRBV6-5 with TRBJ2-5, with no clear D. Per germline, CDR1 MNHEY and CDR2 SVGAGI. V was trimmed by 1 base and J by 4 bases, leaving 10 bases between them. The CDR3 is made up of 14 amino acids. The chain's CDR3 is CASSYYKGRETQYF. The CDR3 DNA reads TGTGCCAGCAGTTACTATAAGGGTAGAGAGACCCAGTACTTC.

The chain is built from TRBV28 and TRBJ1-1; the D gene is possibly TRBD1 (6 bases). V lost 5 bases and J lost 3, with 22 bases in between. The CDR3 covers 17 residues. Germline assignment: CDR1 MDHEN and CDR2 SYDVKM. The CDR3 loop is CASSPPQGSRAYTEAFF. The DNA for the CDR3 is TGTGCCAGCAGTCCACCGCAGGGGTCGAGAGCCTACACTGAAGCTTTCTTT.

The chain couples TRBV15 to TRBJ2-2; TRBD1 or TRBD2 may be the D gene (5 bases each). Germline lookup yields CDR1 LNHNV and CDR2 YYDKDF (reference sequence). The CDR3 spans 15 residues. V was clipped by 5 bases and J by 7 bases, with 17 bases between them. The CDR3 DNA is TGTGCCACCAGCCGCGGTATGGTGGGGGACGGGGAGCTGTTTTTT. It is translated as CATSRGMVGDGELFF. Using reference TRBV15 and TRBJ2-2 for the parts outside the CDR3, the full variable domain is DAMVIQNPRYQVTQFGKPVTLSCSQTLNHNVMYWYQQKSSQAPKLLFHYYDKDFNNEADTPDNFQSRRPNTSFCFLDIRSPGLGDTAMYLCATSRGMVGDGELFFGEGSRLTVL.

This clone appeared once. The CDR3 is CASSRTGSGANVLTF. For the CDR3, the DNA is TGTGCCAGCAGCCGGACAGGCTCTGGGGCCAACGTCCTGACTTTC. The V and J genes are TRBV6-5 and TRBJ2-6, with 7 positions matching TRBD1. The CDR3 runs 15 residues. Germline V gene lookup returns CDR1 MNHEY and CDR2 SVGAGI. V dropped 6 bases and J dropped 0; count of bases not matched to a gene: 2.

The chain is built from TRBV28 and TRBJ2-1, with TRBD2 matching over 12 bases. This CDR3 comprises 16 residues. Per the germline V gene, CDR1 is MDHEN and CDR2 is SYDVKM. The trim removed 9 bases at V and 9 bases at J, leaving 15 bases unmatched. The chain's CDR3 is CASTVSLAGGPIEQFF. CDR3 coding DNA: TGTGCCAGTACAGTTTCTCTAGCGGGAGGGCCGATTGAGCAGTTCTTC.

The chain uses TRBV5-1 and TRBJ2-2; D is perhaps TRBD1 or TRBD2 (5 bases each). The ends were cut back, 4 bases at V and 6 bases at J, with 19 bases in the middle. Germline CDR1 SGHRS, CDR2 YFSETQ. There are 16 residues in the CDR3. CDR3 nucleotides: TGCGCCAGCAGCAATAGGGACCTAAGAGGTGCCGGGGAGCTGTTTTTT. Residues: CASSNRDLRGAGELFF. Based on the CDR3 plus reference TRBV5-1 and TRBJ2-2, the full variable domain is KAGVTQTPRYLIKTRGQQVTLSCSPISGHRSVSWYQQTPGQGLQFLFEYFSETQRNKGNFPGRFSGRQFSNSRSEMNVSTLELGDSALYLCASSNRDLRGAGELFFGEGSRLTVL.